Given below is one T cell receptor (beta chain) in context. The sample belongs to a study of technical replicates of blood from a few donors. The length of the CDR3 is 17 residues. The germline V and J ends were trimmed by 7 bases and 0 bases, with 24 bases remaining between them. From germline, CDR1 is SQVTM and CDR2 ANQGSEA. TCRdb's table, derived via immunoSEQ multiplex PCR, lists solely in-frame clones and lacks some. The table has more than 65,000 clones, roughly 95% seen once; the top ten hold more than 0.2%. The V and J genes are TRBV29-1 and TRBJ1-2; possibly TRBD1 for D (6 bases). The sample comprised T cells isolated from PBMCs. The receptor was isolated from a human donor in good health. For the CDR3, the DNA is TGCAGCGCCGTCCTACAGGGACGGGGGGTGACTAACTATGGCTACACCTTC. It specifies CSAVLQGRGVTNYGYTF.